Shown below are 26 T cell receptor beta chains from a single sample sequenced in a study of blood T cell repertoires in COVID-19. Repertoires were generated with immunoSEQ multiplex PCR, while TCRdb's copy carries only in-frame clones and drops some. Of around 300,000 clones listed, 85% are singletons. Specimen: PBMCs or T cells enriched from blood (not recorded which). The origin of the receptors is a woman in her forties or fifties who had recovered from COVID-19.

This clone was found a few times. The chain couples TRBV6-5 to TRBJ1-1, with D unresolved. The CDR3 loop spans 10 amino acids. CDR1 is MNHEY and CDR2 is SVGAGI in the germline V gene. Trimming took 6 bases from V and 9 from J, leaving 8 bases between them. The CDR3 sequence is CASSTSQAFF. CDR3 bases: TGTGCCAGCAGCACGAGTCAAGCTTTCTTT.

The chain recombines TRBV29-1 with TRBJ1-2; TRBD1 matches 11 bases. This CDR3 has 13 amino acids. V lost 5 bases and J lost 8; bases outside the gene matches: 7. In germline, CDR1 is SQVTM, CDR2 ANQGSEA. CDR3 sequence (DNA): TGCAGCGTTAACGGACAGGGGGCATCAGGCTACACCTTC. Encoded protein: CSVNGQGASGYTF.

The chain uses TRBV4-2 and TRBJ2-3; 9 nucleotides agree with TRBD2. The CDR3 contains 15 residues. Germline CDR1 reads LGHNA; CDR2 reads YNFKEQ. J gave up 4 bases and V 4 bases, and 6 bases lay outside the gene matches. CDR3 DNA: TGTGCCAGCAGCCGGGGTAGCGGGAGTGCAGATACGCAGTATTTT. Its translation: CASSRGSGSADTQYF.

The V gene is TRBV13, the J gene TRBJ2-3; 7 bases are shared with TRBD2. The V gene's germline CDR1 is PRHDT and CDR2 FYEKMQ (reference sequence). J was trimmed by 6 bases and V by 5 bases; bases with no gene match: 8. The CDR3 is made up of 14 amino acids. DNA for the CDR3: TGTGCCAGCAGCATCGGACTAGAGGGGGATACGCAGTATTTT. It yields the protein CASSIGLEGDTQYF.

The rearrangement uses TRBV5-6 and TRBJ2-5; perhaps TRBD1 as D (6 bases). Germline V gene sequence: CDR1 SGHDT, CDR2 YYEEEE. This CDR3 contains 16 residues. The V and J ends lost 5 bases and 5 bases respectively, with 22 bases between them. The CDR3 spells CASSFKPDRFGETQYF. Here the CDR3 DNA reads TGTGCCAGCAGTTTTAAACCCGACAGGTTCGGGGAGACCCAGTACTTC.

The chain combines TRBV19 with TRBJ2-5, with D tentatively TRBD2 (6 bases). CDR3 length: 14 amino acids. Germline CDR1 reads LNHDA; CDR2 reads SQIVND (reference sequence). V lost 1 base to trimming and J lost 0 bases, with 6 bases between them. CDR3 nucleotides: TGTGCCAGTAGTATAGGGGACTACCAAGAGACCCAGTACTTC. Protein: CASSIGDYQETQYF.

This clone turned up a few times. CDR3 sequence: CASSLRPSGSSYEQYF. The CDR3 DNA follows: TGTGCCAGCAGCTTACGCCCTAGCGGGAGCTCCTACGAGCAGTACTTC. This chain links TRBV7-2 with TRBJ2-7; 10 bases align to TRBD2. Germline V gene sequence: CDR1 SGHTA, CDR2 FQGNSA. Trimming at V came to 2 bases and at J to 0 bases, leaving 4 bases not matched to a gene. This CDR3 spans 16 amino acids. The full variable domain, in which reference TRBV7-2 and TRBJ2-7 provide the parts outside the CDR3, is GAGVSQSPSNKVTEKGKDVELRCDPISGHTALYWYRQSLGQGLEFLIYFQGNSAPDKSGLPSDRFSAERTGGSVSTLTIQRTQQEDSAVYLCASSLRPSGSSYEQYFGPGTRLTVT.

The CDR3 DNA reads TGCAGCGTTGAGAGTGACAGGGTCAACGAGCAGTACTTC. Its protein product is CSVESDRVNEQYF. The chain combines TRBV29-1 with TRBJ2-7; 7 nucleotides match TRBD1. Germline loops: CDR1 SQVTM, CDR2 ANQGSEA. This CDR3 region has 13 residues. V dropped 3 bases and J dropped 5; count of bases not matched to a gene: 7.

The chain links TRBV11-2 to TRBJ1-1; D is possibly TRBD1 (6 bases). The CDR3 runs 14 residues. CDR1 is SGHAT and CDR2 is FQNNGV in the germline V gene. V lost 0 bases and J 11 bases, leaving 16 bases between the germline ends. CDR3 amino acids: CASSLDRMAGEAFF. CDR3 bases: TGTGCCAGCAGCTTAGATAGAATGGCAGGGGAGGCTTTCTTT.

This rearrangement joins TRBV5-1 to TRBJ2-7; D perhaps matches TRBD2 (5 bases). This CDR3 is built from 13 residues. Germline lookup yields CDR1 SGHRS and CDR2 YFSETQ. Trimming cost V 1 base and J 3 bases, with 8 bases left between them. The CDR3 is CASSLFAGYEQYF. The CDR3 bases are TGCGCCAGCAGCTTGTTTGCGGGCTACGAGCAGTACTTC.

The gene calls are TRBV6-5 and TRBJ1-5; 8 positions agree with TRBD1. The CDR3 is made up of 15 amino acids. Germline CDR1 reads MNHEY; CDR2 reads SVGAGI. V shed 5 bases and J 4 bases; nucleotides not matched to a gene: 7. The CDR3 loop reads CASSPDRGENQPQHF. The CDR3 nucleotides are TGTGCCAGCAGTCCCGACAGGGGCGAAAATCAGCCCCAGCATTTT.

The chain employs TRBV7-3 and TRBJ2-7, with D hard to call. V gave up 0 bases and J gave up 0 bases, with 12 bases separating them. This CDR3 is built from 16 residues. The germline V gene encodes CDR1 SGHTA and CDR2 FQGTGA. CDR3: CASSLTGTHYSYEQYF. CDR3 coding DNA: TGTGCCAGCAGCTTAACTGGAACACACTACTCCTACGAGCAGTACTTC.

In this sample, this clone turned up many times. The V gene is TRBV2, the J gene TRBJ2-7, with 7 bases aligning to TRBD1. The CDR3 extends over 14 amino acids. J lost 1 base, V lost 9 bases, and 9 bases had no gene match. The germline V gene has CDR1 SNHLY and CDR2 FYNNEI. CDR3 residues: CARTGTANSYEQYF. The CDR3 region has the DNA TGTGCCAGAACCGGGACAGCCAATTCCTACGAGCAGTACTTC.

A single count supports this clone. The rearrangement uses TRBV7-9 and TRBJ2-7, with 7 positions matching TRBD1. This CDR3 comprises 14 residues. J lost 7 bases, V lost 0 bases, and 6 bases had no gene match. Germline V gives CDR1 SEHNR, CDR2 FQNEAQ (reference sequence). The chain's CDR3 is CASSLAGTAWEQYF. The CDR3, as DNA: TGTGCCAGCAGCTTAGCAGGGACAGCCTGGGAGCAGTACTTC.

This clone was observed at least ten times. This sequence joins TRBV18 and TRBJ1-6; 11 nucleotides align to TRBD1. V shed 6 bases and J 7 bases; nucleotides not matched to a gene: 5. CDR3 length: 15 residues. Germline CDR1 and CDR2: KGHSH and LQKENI. CDR3 loop: CASSRGDRGNSPLHF. The CDR3 coding sequence is TGTGCCAGCTCCCGAGGGGACAGGGGGAATTCACCCCTCCACTTT.

This chain links TRBV19 with TRBJ1-2; TRBD1 is a possible D gene (6 bases). The germline gives CDR1 LNHDA, CDR2 SQIVND (reference sequence). Trimming took off 3 bases at V and 7 bases at J, with 18 bases between the two ends. The CDR3 consists of 15 residues. The CDR3 bases are TGTGCCAGTAGTATTTCCAACAGGGAGTTCTCTGGCTACACCTTC. This gives the protein CASSISNREFSGYTF.

The chain uses TRBV28 and TRBJ2-5, with 11 bases fitting TRBD1. The CDR3 has 13 residues. V lost 6 bases to trimming and J lost 7 bases; unmatched junction nucleotides: 4. Germline CDR1 is MDHEN and CDR2 is SYDVKM. In DNA form, the CDR3 reads TGTGCCAGCAGGGGACAGGGGGACGCGACCCAGTACTTC. This encodes CASRGQGDATQYF.

The CDR3 loop reads CASSLARTGGPGELFF. CDR3 bases: TGTGCCAGCAGCTTAGCAAGGACAGGGGGCCCCGGGGAGCTGTTTTTT. The rearrangement uses TRBV7-2 and TRBJ2-2; 11 bases are a match to TRBD1. CDR3 size: 16 residues. Germline lookup yields CDR1 SGHTA and CDR2 FQGNSA. V lost 0 bases to trimming and J lost 6 bases; unmatched junction nucleotides: 3.

This chain uses TRBV5-1 with TRBJ2-1, with TRBD2 matching over 11 bases. The trim removed 1 base at V and 7 bases at J, leaving 1 base unmatched. The germline V gene encodes CDR1 SGHRS and CDR2 YFSETQ. The CDR3 loop spans 14 amino acids. The CDR3 protein is CASSLWTSGNEQFF. In nucleotides, the CDR3 is TGCGCCAGCAGCTTGTGGACTAGCGGGAATGAGCAGTTCTTC.

The V and J genes are TRBV7-9 and TRBJ2-7; no definite D call. The V and J ends lost 5 bases and 6 bases respectively, with 11 bases between them. The CDR3 runs 12 residues. Germline-derived CDR1 and CDR2 are SEHNR and FQNEAQ (reference sequence). The CDR3 nucleotides read TGTGCCAGCAGCCGAGATGCCCTCGAGCAGTACTTC. It specifies CASSRDALEQYF.

The gene calls are TRBV5-1 and TRBJ2-3, with 9 positions matching TRBD1. The germline V gene has CDR1 SGHRS and CDR2 YFSETQ. The J segment lost 7 bases and the V segment lost 0 bases, leaving 9 bases of the junction unmatched. The CDR3 sequence is 16 residues long. The CDR3 nucleotides read TGCGCCAGCAGCTTGGGGACCGGGACAGGGTATTATACGCAGTATTTT. Amino acid sequence: CASSLGTGTGYYTQYF.

The CDR3 loop is CASSLGGLGAGDNNEQFF. The CDR3 nucleotides read TGCGCCAGCAGCTTGGGCGGTCTGGGGGCGGGAGACAACAATGAGCAGTTCTTC. V gene TRBV5-1 combines with J gene TRBJ2-1; tentative D call: TRBD2 (7 bases). Per germline, CDR1 SGHRS and CDR2 YFSETQ. V dropped 0 bases and J dropped 5 bases, with 21 bases sitting between them. The CDR3 is made up of 18 amino acids.

This clone was seen more than once but under ten times. J is TRBJ2-3 and V is TRBV27; D gene unclear. The CDR3 loop spans 15 amino acids. V lost 0 bases, J lost 2 bases, and 9 bases lay in between. The V gene's germline CDR1 is MNHEY and CDR2 SMNVEV (reference sequence). In DNA form, the CDR3 reads TGTGCCAGCAGTTTATCTTTCGGTTTCACAGATACGCAGTATTTT. Translation: CASSLSFGFTDTQYF.

V gene TRBV6-2 or TRBV6-3 combines with J gene TRBJ2-3; 11 nucleotides match TRBD2. Germline lookup yields CDR1 MNHEY and CDR2 SVGEGT. The CDR3 covers 16 residues. The V gene end was trimmed by 6 bases and the J gene end by 4 bases; junction bases not matched to a gene: 9. CDR3: CASSPGTSGRADTQYF. In nucleotides, the CDR3 is TGTGCCAGCAGCCCCGGGACTAGCGGCCGGGCAGATACGCAGTATTTT.

This rearrangement joins TRBV7-8 to TRBJ2-5; tentative D call: TRBD2 (5 bases). Trimming cost V 2 bases and J 4 bases, with 11 bases left between them. The CDR3 runs to 14 residues. Germline V gives CDR1 SGHVS, CDR2 FQNEAQ. CDR3 protein: CASSLFEEAETQYF. Here the CDR3 DNA reads TGTGCCAGCAGCTTATTCGAGGAGGCAGAGACCCAGTACTTC.

The chain carries TRBV7-2 and TRBJ2-7, with 8 bases identical to TRBD2. The germline gives CDR1 SGHTA, CDR2 FQGNSA. The CDR3 spans 16 residues. Trimming cost V 5 bases and J 6 bases; bases outside gene matches: 15. CDR3 sequence reads: CASSLRAGAGSTEQYF. CDR3 nucleotide sequence: TGTGCCAGCAGCCTACGAGCGGGAGCCGGGTCTACCGAGCAGTACTTC.